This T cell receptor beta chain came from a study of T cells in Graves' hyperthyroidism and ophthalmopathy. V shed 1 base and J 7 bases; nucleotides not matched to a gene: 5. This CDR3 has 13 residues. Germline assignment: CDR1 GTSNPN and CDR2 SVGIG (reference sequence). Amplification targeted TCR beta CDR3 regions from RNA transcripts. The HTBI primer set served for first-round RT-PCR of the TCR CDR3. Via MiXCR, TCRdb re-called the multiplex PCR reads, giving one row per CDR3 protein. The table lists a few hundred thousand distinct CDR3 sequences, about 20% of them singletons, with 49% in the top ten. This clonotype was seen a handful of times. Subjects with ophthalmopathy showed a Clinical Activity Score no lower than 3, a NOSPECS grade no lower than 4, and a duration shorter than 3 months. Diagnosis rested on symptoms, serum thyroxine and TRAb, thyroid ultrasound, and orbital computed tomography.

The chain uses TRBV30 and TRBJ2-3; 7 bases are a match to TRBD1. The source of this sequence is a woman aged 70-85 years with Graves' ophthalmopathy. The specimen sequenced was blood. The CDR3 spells CAWSGGGFNTQYF. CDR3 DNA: TGTGCCTGGAGTGGAGGGGGCTTTAATACGCAGTATTTT.